This TCR beta chain derives from a study of shared clonotypes between healthy human individuals. A remark on this clone: Its matching antigen is unknown.

Study findings and constraints: Clonotypes that were shared across four donors made up 4.5% to 5% of naive CD4 clonotypes. Generally, naive subsets (rather than memory subsets) showed larger estimated richness.

Trimming stripped 6 bases from V and 4 bases from J, with 12 bases between. CDR1 is SNHLY, CDR2 FYNNEI, per germline. The CDR3 extends over 13 amino acids. Per the original data handling: Junction-only immunoSEQ sequences carried no quality scores, so filtering differed. The method was immunoSEQ multiplex PCR; TCRdb's version includes in-frame clones alone and lacks a portion of them. V and J calls plus clone size are reproduced from that table; the DNA served to infer D and trimming. The sample shows roughly 2 million clones, roughly 95% of them seen only once. Sequencing was done on a sample of naive CD4+ T cells sorted from blood. The subset denotes: CD45RA+ positively selected. The J gene is TRBJ1-2, the V gene TRBV2; unclear D gene. This TCR came from a man aged 18 to 30 in good health. The CDR3 DNA is TGTGCCAGCAGCAGCACGGATACCTATGGCTACACCTTC. Its translation is CASSSTDTYGYTF.